A selection of T cell receptor beta chains follows, all from one sample in a study of cytomegalovirus exposure and HLA in healthy donors. Sequencing used immunoSEQ multiplex PCR; TCRdb keeps in-frame clones, though not all of them. The sample yields fewer than 100,000 clones, around 77% seen once. Input material: PBMCs. Receptor source: a female donor in good health and CMV-seronegative. The CDR3 runs from the conserved cysteine through the conserved F or W. D genes are given only for firm matches. Clone size is shown for a subset of rows, as once, few, many or a class of expanded clone.

clone_size | j_call | v_call | d_call | cdr3_nt | cdr3_aa
NA | TRBJ1-5 | TRBV5-5 | NA | TGTGCCAGCAGCTTGTTCCCACAGGGTTCCGAGCCCCAGCATTTT | CASSLFPQGSEPQHF
NA | TRBJ1-1 | TRBV28 | NA | TGTGCCTCGCAGGTTAACACTGAAGCTTTCTTT | CASQVNTEAFF
NA | TRBJ2-4 | TRBV14 | TRBD1 | TGTGCCAGCAGCGCCGGGACAGATTTCATAGCCAAAAACATTCAGTACTTC | CASSAGTDFIAKNIQYF
NA | TRBJ2-7 | TRBV9 | TRBD1 | TGTGCCAGCAGCGTCGAAGCGGGACAGGGCTACGAGCAGTACTTC | CASSVEAGQGYEQYF
NA | TRBJ2-5 | TRBV28 | TRBD1 | TGTGCCAGCAGGACAGGGAGAGAAGAGACCCAGTACTTC | CASRTGREETQYF
NA | TRBJ2-2 | TRBV6-5 | TRBD2 | TGTGCCAGCAAAAAGGGACTAGCGAACACCGGGGAGCTGTTTTTT | CASKKGLANTGELFF
few | TRBJ1-2 | TRBV7-9 | NA | TGTGCCAGCAGCTCAGGACTACTCTATGGCTACACCTTC | CASSSGLLYGYTF
NA | TRBJ1-1 | TRBV28 | TRBD1 | TGTGCCAGCAGTTCAGGGAGGACAGGGGTCTTGAACACTGAAGCTTTCTTT | CASSSGRTGVLNTEAFF
NA | TRBJ1-2 | TRBV5-4 | TRBD1 | TGTGCCAGCAGCCGGACAGGGATAGGCTACACCTTC | CASSRTGIGYTF
NA | TRBJ2-1 | TRBV6-5 | TRBD2 | TGTGCCAGCAGTTACGTGAGTCTAGCGGGGGAAAAGCAGTTCTTC | CASSYVSLAGEKQFF
once | TRBJ2-2 | TRBV5-1 | NA | TGCGCCAGCAGCCCGTCGGGGGTAGGAGCCACCGGGGAGCTGTTTTTT | CASSPSGVGATGELFF
NA | TRBJ1-1 | TRBV6-5 | NA | TGTGCCAGCAGCAACCGGGACAATAAATACACTGAAGCTTTCTTT | CASSNRDNKYTEAFF
NA | TRBJ2-3 | TRBV6-4 | TRBD2 | TGTGCCAGCAGACCCAGCGGGGGAGATACGCAGTATTTT | CASRPSGGDTQYF
NA | TRBJ2-7 | TRBV6-5 | TRBD1 | TGTGCCAGCAGTTACTCGGGCAGGGGGCTGTCCTACGAGCAGTACTTC | CASSYSGRGLSYEQYF
NA | TRBJ2-7 | TRBV9 | TRBD1 | TGTGCCAGCAGCCCCCTTCGGACAGGCCCCCATTCTTACGAGCAGTACTTC | CASSPLRTGPHSYEQYF
NA | TRBJ1-2 | TRBV6-5 | NA | TGTGCCAGCAGTTACTCGTCGGGAGACTATGGCTACACCTTC | CASSYSSGDYGYTF
NA | TRBJ2-3 | TRBV19 | NA | TGTGCCAGTAGTATCTCTCGTCGGGGGTTAACAGATACGCAGTATTTT | CASSISRRGLTDTQYF
NA | TRBJ1-3 | TRBV2 | NA | TGTGCCAGCAGCCCTAGGACACTTACTTGGAACACCATATATTTT | CASSPRTLTWNTIYF
NA | TRBJ1-2 | TRBV6-6 | NA | TGTGCCAGCAGTTACACAGAGAACTATGGCTACACCTTC | CASSYTENYGYTF
NA | TRBJ2-1 | TRBV14 | TRBD1 | TGTGCCAGCAGCCTTCAAGCAGGGGGCACTGAGCAGTTCTTC | CASSLQAGGTEQFF
NA | TRBJ2-2 | TRBV27 | NA | TGTGCCAGCAGTTTTCGGCTAATCAAGCTGGCGGGGCAGGGGAACACCGGGGAGCTGTTTTTT | CASSFRLIKLAGQGNTGELFF
NA | TRBJ2-7 | TRBV7-9 | NA | TGTTCCAGCAGCTCCCGGGATCCAGCGGCGCCCTACGAGCAGTACTTC | CSSSSRDPAAPYEQYF
NA | TRBJ2-1 | TRBV27 | NA | TGTGCCAGCAGCAAGATTGAGGTTAGCTCCTACAATGAGCAGTTCTTC | CASSKIEVSSYNEQFF
once | TRBJ2-1 | TRBV15 | NA | TGTGCCACCAGCATATACCCTAACTCATCGAGCTCCTACAATGAGCAGTTCTTC | CATSIYPNSSSSYNEQFF
NA | TRBJ2-3 | TRBV7-6 | NA | TGTGCCAGCAGCCCGCACTCAGATACGCAGTATTTT | CASSPHSDTQYF
few | TRBJ1-5 | TRBV2 | NA | TGTGCCAGCAGAACAGGGATTAGCAATCAGCCCCAGCATTTT | CASRTGISNQPQHF
NA | TRBJ2-7 | TRBV28 | NA | TGTGCCAGCAGGTCTACAGGGTTTTCCTACGAGCAGTACTTC | CASRSTGFSYEQYF
NA | TRBJ1-6 | TRBV13 | TRBD1 | TGTGCCAGCAGTTTTGGGACAGGGGATAATTCACCCCTCCACTTT | CASSFGTGDNSPLHF
NA | TRBJ2-1 | TRBV5-4 | NA | TGTGCCAGCAGCTTACTAACAAAAAATGGGCAGTTCTTC | CASSLLTKNGQFF
few | TRBJ1-1 | TRBV10-3 | TRBD1 | TGTGCCACCTCATGGACAGGGGAAGGGAACACTGAAGCTTTCTTT | CATSWTGEGNTEAFF
once | TRBJ2-7 | TRBV7-2 | NA | TGTGCCAGCAGCTCAGGGCTTTACGAGCAGTACTTC | CASSSGLYEQYF
NA | TRBJ1-5 | TRBV6-1 | NA | TGTGCCAGCAGTGAAGCGCCCCGGGGTCAGCCCCAGCATTTT | CASSEAPRGQPQHF
NA | TRBJ1-2 | TRBV7-2 | NA | TGTGCCAGCAGGGCCGGGGAGAACTATGGCTACACCTTC | CASRAGENYGYTF
NA | TRBJ1-6 | TRBV19 | NA | TGTGCCAGTAGTATTCCACAGGGAGAATCACCCCTCCACTTT | CASSIPQGESPLHF
NA | TRBJ2-3 | TRBV10-3 | TRBD1 | TGTGCCATCAATCGACAGGGGAAAGAGACAGATACGCAGTATTTT | CAINRQGKETDTQYF
NA | TRBJ2-5 | TRBV5-1 | TRBD1 | TGCGCCAGCAGCTTGGAGGACAGGGCTGAGACCCAGTACTTC | CASSLEDRAETQYF
NA | TRBJ2-7 | TRBV10-3 | NA | TGTGCCATCAGTGAAAGGACAGTATCCTACGAGCAGTACTTC | CAISERTVSYEQYF
NA | TRBJ2-7 | TRBV30 | TRBD1 | TGTGCCTGGAGTATCTCCGGGACAGGGGTCCACGAGCAGTACTTC | CAWSISGTGVHEQYF
NA | TRBJ2-7 | TRBV27 | TRBD1 | TGTGCCAGCAGTTCTCCCGGGACAGGCAACTACGAGCAGTACTTC | CASSSPGTGNYEQYF
NA | TRBJ2-3 | TRBV6-1 | TRBD1 | TGTGCCAGCAGTGAAGATGACAGGGGGCCTTCAGATACGCAGTATTTT | CASSEDDRGPSDTQYF
NA | TRBJ2-5 | TRBV19 | TRBD2 | TGTGCCAGTAGTGTTAGCGGGGGGGCTACTGAGACCCAGTACTTC | CASSVSGGATETQYF
once | TRBJ1-1 | TRBV4-2 | NA | TGTGCCAGCAGCCAAGAGGTACAGGCGGGGGCTGAAGCTTTCTTT | CASSQEVQAGAEAFF
few | TRBJ1-5 | TRBV6-6 | TRBD1 | TGTGCCAGCAGGCTACCGGGACAGGGTAACAATCAGCCCCAGCATTTT | CASRLPGQGNNQPQHF
NA | TRBJ2-5 | TRBV5-1 | NA | TGCGCCAGCAGCTTCCTTTCCCAAGAGACCCAGTACTTC | CASSFLSQETQYF
NA | TRBJ2-1 | TRBV14 | TRBD2 | TGTGCCAGCAGCCAAGAAGTTTTAGCGGGAGGCGGACTCTATGAGCAGTTCTTC | CASSQEVLAGGGLYEQFF
NA | TRBJ2-2 | TRBV14 | NA | TGTGCCAGCAGCCAACCGGGGGTGAACACCGGGGAGCTGTTTTTT | CASSQPGVNTGELFF
few | TRBJ1-5 | TRBV29-1 | TRBD1 | TGCAGCGTTGCCGGGACAGGGGACGTCAATCAGCCCCAGCATTTT | CSVAGTGDVNQPQHF
NA | TRBJ2-1 | TRBV7-2 | TRBD2 | TGTGCCAGCAGCTTGAGACTAGCGGGAGGCCCGACGAGATACAATGAGCAGTTCTTC | CASSLRLAGGPTRYNEQFF
NA | TRBJ1-1 | TRBV6-6 | NA | TGTGCCAGCAGCCTTTACACTGAAGCTTTCTTT | CASSLYTEAFF
NA | TRBJ1-1 | TRBV23-1 | TRBD1 | TGCGCCAGCAGTCACGTTTCCGGGACAGAGGACCCCATGGCGGACACTGAAGCTTTCTTT | CASSHVSGTEDPMADTEAFF
NA | TRBJ2-7 | TRBV19 | NA | TGTGCCAGTAGTACCCCCCGGGGGGCGTCACTCGAGCAGTACTTC | CASSTPRGASLEQYF
NA | TRBJ2-6 | TRBV7-9 | TRBD1 | TGTGCCAGCAGCTTAGGGGACAGGGTGCGGGCTTTC | CASSLGDRVRAF
NA | TRBJ2-1 | TRBV2 | NA | TGTGCCAGCAGACCTAGGGAGTTGGGGGAGCAGTTCTTC | CASRPRELGEQFF